What follows are 9 T cell receptor beta chains derived from one specimen sequenced in a study of cytomegalovirus exposure and HLA in healthy donors. PCR used 60 Vbeta primers and 13 Jbeta primers. Clones were read by immunoSEQ multiplex PCR, and TCRdb kept only the in-frame ones, dropping some. The sample comprises roughly 180,000 clones, roughly 85% of which are singletons, and approximately 9.4% rests with the top ten. Sequencing used PBMCs. The receptors here all came from a man younger than 35 in good health and CMV-seropositive.

As to this clone: Other DNA sequences from this sample encode an identical CDR3 as well. V gene TRBV7-8 combines with J gene TRBJ1-6; 10 nucleotides align to TRBD1. The CDR3 sequence is 15 residues long. The germline V gene encodes CDR1 SGHVS and CDR2 FQNEAQ. J was trimmed by 9 bases and V by 1 base; bases with no gene match: 3. Here the CDR3 DNA reads TGTGCCAGCAGCTTAGACCGGACAGGGGGTTCACCCCTCCACTTT. It specifies CASSLDRTGGSPLHF.

The rearrangement joins TRBV30 to TRBJ2-7; 7 nucleotides line up with TRBD1. In germline, CDR1 is GTSNPN, CDR2 SVGIG (reference sequence). The CDR3 has 13 residues. Losses at the gene ends were 4 bases for V and 3 bases for J; bases not matched to a gene: 6. The CDR3 loop is CAWTGTAVYEQYF. DNA of the CDR3: TGTGCCTGGACCGGGACAGCAGTCTACGAGCAGTACTTC.

The chain is built from TRBV6-1 and TRBJ1-2, with 10 bases matching TRBD1. The CDR3 spans 16 residues. Germline CDR1 reads MNHNS; CDR2 reads SASEGT. The trim removed 2 bases at V and 4 bases at J, leaving 7 bases unmatched. The CDR3 DNA reads TGTGCCAGCAGTGAATCCATGGACAGGGGGGGCTATGGCTACACCTTC. Its protein is CASSESMDRGGYGYTF.

This sequence joins TRBV6-5 and TRBJ2-2; 8 positions match TRBD1. Trimming cost V 8 bases and J 7 bases; bases outside gene matches: 9. The length of the CDR3 is 14 residues. Germline V CDR1 and CDR2: MNHEY, SVGAGI. The CDR3 DNA is TGTGCCAGCCTCCCCCAGGGGGCAGGCGGGGAGCTGTTTTTT. It is translated as CASLPQGAGGELFF.

The rearrangement uses TRBV14 and TRBJ2-5; D call uncertain. V was shortened by 1 base and J by 1 base, with 10 bases between the two germline ends. CDR1 and CDR2 (germline): SGHDN, FVKESK. The CDR3 has 15 residues. In DNA, the CDR3 is TGTGCCAGCAGCCAAGGACAAACCAGCCAAGAGACCCAGTACTTC. It encodes CASSQGQTSQETQYF. The full variable domain, in which reference TRBV14 and TRBJ2-5 provide the parts outside the CDR3, is EAGVTQFPSHSVIEKGQTVTLRCDPISGHDNLYWYRRVMGKEIKFLLHFVKESKQDESGMPNNRFLAERTGGTYSTLKVQPAELEDSGVYFCASSQGQTSQETQYFGPGTRLLVL.

This chain links TRBV7-9 with TRBJ1-1, with D possibly being TRBD1 (5 bases). The CDR3 consists of 13 residues. The V end lost 3 bases, the J end lost 6 bases, and 11 bases lay between the germline ends. Per the germline V gene, CDR1 is SEHNR and CDR2 is FQNEAQ (reference sequence). The CDR3 spells CASSLGGNPEAFF. CDR3 nucleotides: TGTGCCAGCAGCTTGGGGGGGAATCCTGAAGCTTTCTTT. The complete variable domain, with remaining parts taken from reference TRBV7-9 and TRBJ1-1, reads DTGVSQNPRHKITKRGQNVTFRCDPISEHNRLYWYRQTLGQGPEFLTYFQNEAQLEKSRLLSDRFSAERPKGSFSTLEIQRTEQGDSAMYLCASSLGGNPEAFFGQGTRLTVV.

This chain uses TRBV29-1 with TRBJ1-2; 8 bases are shared with TRBD1. The CDR3 sequence is 15 residues long. Germline V CDR1 and CDR2: SQVTM, ANQGSEA. The V and J ends lost 2 bases and 5 bases, in that order; junction bases with no gene match: 10. CDR3 nucleotide sequence: TGCAGCGTTGAAAGGCCAGGGGGCCGAGGGTATGGCTACACCTTC. This encodes CSVERPGGRGYGYTF.

The rearrangement links TRBV5-1 to TRBJ2-2; TRBD2 aligns across 11 bases. With V trimmed by 2 bases and J by 1 base, 1 base remained unmatched. CDR3 length: 16 residues. Germline V CDR1 and CDR2: SGHRS, YFSETQ. CDR3 coding DNA: TGCGCCAGCAGCTTTACTAGCGGGGGGAACACCGGGGAGCTGTTTTTT. Translation: CASSFTSGGNTGELFF.

This clone was detected only a few times. V gene TRBV2 combines with J gene TRBJ2-2; a weak D match, TRBD1 (6 bases). Trimming cost V 7 bases and J 4 bases, with 10 bases left between them. Germline lookup yields CDR1 SNHLY and CDR2 FYNNEI. The CDR3 totals 13 residues. CDR3 loop: CASTGQLTGELFF. As DNA, the CDR3 is TGTGCCAGCACAGGACAGCTCACCGGGGAGCTGTTTTTT.